These T cell receptor beta chains were read from a single sample in a study of T cell responses to AZD1222 COVID-19 vaccine. Data came from immunoSEQ multiplex PCR; TCRdb stores just in-frame clones and leaves some out. This table has some 160,000 clones, approximately 90% appearing once. This material consisted of peripheral blood, taken 28 days after the second AZD1222 dose. These receptor sequences come from an adult who received the AZD1222 COVID-19 vaccine. CDR3s include the opening cysteine and the closing phenylalanine or tryptophan. The D gene is left open where the match is weak. Where a row states a size, it is once, few, many or the class of an expanded clone; other rows omit it.

>.|TRBV20-1|TRBJ1-2|.
TGCAGTGCTAGCGGGACATCGGGCTACACCTTC
CSASGTSGYTF
>TRBD1|TRBV19|TRBJ1-2|.
TGTGCCAGTAACGCTCAGAGGGACAGGGGGCTAAATGGCTACACCTTC
CASNAQRDRGLNGYTF
>.|TRBV5-4|TRBJ2-7|.
TGTGCCAGCAGCCAGGGAGGGGGCGTGAGGGACGAGCAGTACTTC
CASSQGGGVRDEQYF
>TRBD2|TRBV28|TRBJ2-7|.
TGTGCCAGCAGCCTAGCGGGGCCCCCCTACGAGCAGTACTTC
CASSLAGPPYEQYF
>.|TRBV14|TRBJ2-7|.
TGTGCCAGCAGCCAAAGCGGCGGCTATCAGCACGAGCAGTACTTC
CASSQSGGYQHEQYF
>.|TRBV9|TRBJ2-6|.
TGTGCCAGCAGCGCGCTAAGTTCTGGGGCCAACGTCCTGACTTTC
CASSALSSGANVLTF
>TRBD1|TRBV10-2|TRBJ1-6|few
TGCGCCAGCAGTGAGTCCCGGGACAGGGGGAGGTATTCACCCCTCCACTTT
CASSESRDRGRYSPLHF
>.|TRBV3-1/TRBV3-2|TRBJ1-6|.
TGTGCCAGCAGCCACGGGGTGTCGAATTCACCCCTCCACTTT
CASSHGVSNSPLHF
>.|TRBV11-3|TRBJ1-1|.
TGTGCCAGCAGCTTAGAAGGAGCGGACACTGAAGCTTTCTTT
CASSLEGADTEAFF
>.|TRBV5-1|TRBJ1-1|.
TGCGCCAGCAGCTTGCCCGGGCAGGTGAACACTGAAGCTTTCTTT
CASSLPGQVNTEAFF
>.|TRBV6-1|TRBJ1-1|.
TGTGCCAGCAGTGAGTGGGGGCGAGGGACTGAAGCTTTCTTT
CASSEWGRGTEAFF
>.|TRBV27|TRBJ1-1|.
TGTGCCAGCAGTTTAGGTTCGCCTAACACTGAAGCTTTCTTT
CASSLGSPNTEAFF
>.|TRBV5-8|TRBJ1-5|.
TGTGCCAGCAGCTCGGAGATATTACCCAATCAGCCCCAGCATTTT
CASSSEILPNQPQHF
>TRBD1|TRBV6-5|TRBJ1-4|.
TGTGCCAGCAGGACCGGGACAGGGCGGAATGAAAAACTGTTTTTT
CASRTGTGRNEKLFF
>.|TRBV6-5|TRBJ2-1|.
TGTGCCAGCAGGATCCTGTCGGGTACGCAGTTCTTC
CASRILSGTQFF
>.|TRBV14|TRBJ1-1|.
TGTGCCAGCAGCCAAGCGTTCTGGGGAACTGAAGCTTTCTTT
CASSQAFWGTEAFF
>.|TRBV5-6|TRBJ2-7|.
TGTGCCAGCAGAAGACAGAGGTACGAGCAGTACTTC
CASRRQRYEQYF
>.|TRBV3-1/TRBV3-2|TRBJ1-6|.
TGTGCCAGCAGCCAAGGAGTGACCCCCCTCCACTTT
CASSQGVTPLHF
>TRBD2|TRBV9|TRBJ2-7|few
TGTGCCAGCAGCGTAGGGGGGACTAGCGGCTACGAGCAGTACTTC
CASSVGGTSGYEQYF
>TRBD1|TRBV2|TRBJ1-1|.
TGTGCCAGCAGAGCAACAGGGGGGTCTGAAGCTTTCTTT
CASRATGGSEAFF
>TRBD1|TRBV5-1|TRBJ2-7|.
TGCGCCAGCAGCTTTTGGACAGGGCCTACCTACGAGCAGTACTTC
CASSFWTGPTYEQYF
>.|TRBV2|TRBJ2-3|.
TGTGCCCTCTTAGGTGGGGATGGAGATACGCAGTATTTT
CALLGGDGDTQYF
>.|TRBV2|TRBJ2-1|.
TGTGCCAGCAGTGTACAGGGGAGGTCCTACAATGAGCAGTTCTTC
CASSVQGRSYNEQFF
>TRBD2|TRBV5-4|TRBJ2-5|.
TGTGCCAGCAGCTTGGGGCGGGGGGGTGAAGAGACCCAGTACTTC
CASSLGRGGEETQYF
>.|TRBV5-4|TRBJ1-2|.
TGTGCCAGCAGCTTGTGGGGGGGAGGTGGCTACACCTTC
CASSLWGGGGYTF
>.|TRBV6-1|TRBJ2-5|.
TGTGCCAGCAGTGAAGCGAAGTTAACGACCCAGTACTTC
CASSEAKLTTQYF
>.|TRBV12-3/TRBV12-4|TRBJ2-7|.
TGTGCCTCAGGGTACGAGCAGTACTTC
CASGYEQYF